The 5 T cell receptor beta chains below come from one sample, sequenced in a study of blood T cell repertoires in COVID-19. Using immunoSEQ multiplex PCR, the repertoire was profiled, and TCRdb retains in-frame clones only, with some absent. The sample gives 65,000 to 90,000 clones, roughly 87% of which show up once; under 13% is in the top ten. The source material was peripheral blood. All receptors derive from a woman under 30 with acute or convalescent COVID-19.

The chain is built from TRBV29-1 and TRBJ2-7, with 15 bases aligning to TRBD2. Germline assignment: CDR1 SQVTM and CDR2 ANQGSEA. The CDR3 loop spans 15 amino acids. Losses at the gene ends were 6 bases for V and 2 bases for J; bases not matched to a gene: 5. The CDR3 protein is CSVRTSGRATYEQYF. The CDR3, as DNA: TGCAGCGTGCGGACTAGCGGGAGGGCCACCTACGAGCAGTACTTC.

J is TRBJ2-1 and V is TRBV6-1; 7 bases line up with TRBD2. The CDR3 extends over 15 amino acids. Germline CDR1 is MNHNS and CDR2 is SASEGT. V was pared by 5 bases and J by 2 bases, with 6 bases of the junction left unmatched. The CDR3: CASSHLAGAYNEQFF. The DNA for the CDR3 is TGTGCCAGCAGTCATCTCGCGGGGGCCTACAATGAGCAGTTCTTC.

V is TRBV28 and J is TRBJ2-7, with unresolved D. The length of the CDR3 is 15 residues. Germline lookup yields CDR1 MDHEN and CDR2 SYDVKM. Trimming cost V 6 bases and J 0 bases, with 15 bases left between them. The CDR3 reads CASRLSYPGSYEQYF. The CDR3, as DNA: TGTGCCAGCAGGCTGAGCTACCCGGGCTCCTACGAGCAGTACTTC.

The chain carries TRBV9 and TRBJ1-2, with a weak D call TRBD1 (5 bases). Trimming pared 0 bases from V and 3 bases from J, leaving 9 bases between. From germline, CDR1 is SGDLS and CDR2 YYNGEE. The CDR3 contains 14 residues. The CDR3: CASSVELTDYGYTF. CDR3 in DNA: TGTGCCAGCAGCGTAGAGCTGACAGACTATGGCTACACCTTC.

The genes are TRBV5-5 and TRBJ2-2; 8 bases match TRBD2. J lost 5 bases, V lost 5 bases, and 8 bases had no gene match. CDR3 length: 15 residues. The germline CDR1 and CDR2 sequences are SGHKS and YYEKEE (reference sequence). The CDR3 DNA reads as TGTGCCAGCAGACCGGGGAGCGGGAGAACCGGGGAGCTGTTTTTT. Protein sequence: CASRPGSGRTGELFF.